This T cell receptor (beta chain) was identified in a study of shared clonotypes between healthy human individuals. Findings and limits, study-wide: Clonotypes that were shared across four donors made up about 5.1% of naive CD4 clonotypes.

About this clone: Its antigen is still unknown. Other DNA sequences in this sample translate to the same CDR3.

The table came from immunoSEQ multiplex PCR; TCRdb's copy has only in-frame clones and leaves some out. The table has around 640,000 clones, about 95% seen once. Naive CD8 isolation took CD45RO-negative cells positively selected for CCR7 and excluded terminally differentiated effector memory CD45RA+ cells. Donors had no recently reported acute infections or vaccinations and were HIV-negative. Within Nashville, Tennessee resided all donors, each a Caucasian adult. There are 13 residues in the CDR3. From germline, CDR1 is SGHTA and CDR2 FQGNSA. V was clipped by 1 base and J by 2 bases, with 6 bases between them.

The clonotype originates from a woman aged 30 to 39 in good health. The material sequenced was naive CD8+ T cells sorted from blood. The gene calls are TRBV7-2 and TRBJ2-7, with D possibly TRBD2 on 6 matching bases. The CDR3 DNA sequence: TGTGCCAGCAGCTTAGGGGAGGCCTACGAGCAGTACTTC. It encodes CASSLGEAYEQYF.